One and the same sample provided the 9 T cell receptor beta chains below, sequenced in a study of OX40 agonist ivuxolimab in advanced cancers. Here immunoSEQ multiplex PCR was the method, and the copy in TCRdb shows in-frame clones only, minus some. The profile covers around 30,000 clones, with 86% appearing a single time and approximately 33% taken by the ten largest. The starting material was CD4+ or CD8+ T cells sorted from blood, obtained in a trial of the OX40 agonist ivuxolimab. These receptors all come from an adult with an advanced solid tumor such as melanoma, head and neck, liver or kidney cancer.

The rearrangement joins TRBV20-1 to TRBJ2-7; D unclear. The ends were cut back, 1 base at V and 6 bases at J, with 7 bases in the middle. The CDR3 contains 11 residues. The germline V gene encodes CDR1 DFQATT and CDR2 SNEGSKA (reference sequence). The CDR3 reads CSARVSLEQYF. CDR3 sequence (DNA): TGCAGTGCTAGAGTCTCCCTCGAGCAGTACTTC.

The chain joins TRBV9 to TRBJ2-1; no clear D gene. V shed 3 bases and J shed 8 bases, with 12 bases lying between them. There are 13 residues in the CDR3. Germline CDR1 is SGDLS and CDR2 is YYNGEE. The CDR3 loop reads CASSALIGHEQFF. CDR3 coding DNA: TGTGCCAGCAGCGCACTGATCGGGCATGAGCAGTTCTTC.

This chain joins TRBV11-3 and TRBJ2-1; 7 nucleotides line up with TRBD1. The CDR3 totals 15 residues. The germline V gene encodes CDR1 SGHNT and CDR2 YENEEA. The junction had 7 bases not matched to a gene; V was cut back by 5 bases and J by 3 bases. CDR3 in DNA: TGTGCCAGCAGCCGCACAGGGGCCCTCTACAATGAGCAGTTCTTC. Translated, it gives CASSRTGALYNEQFF.

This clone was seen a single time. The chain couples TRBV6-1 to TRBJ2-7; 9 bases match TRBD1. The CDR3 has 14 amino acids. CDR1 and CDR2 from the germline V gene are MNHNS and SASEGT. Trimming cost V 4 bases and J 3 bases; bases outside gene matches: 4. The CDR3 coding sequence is TGTGCCAGCAGTGTGGGGACAGGGTACTACGAGCAGTACTTC. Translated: CASSVGTGYYEQYF.

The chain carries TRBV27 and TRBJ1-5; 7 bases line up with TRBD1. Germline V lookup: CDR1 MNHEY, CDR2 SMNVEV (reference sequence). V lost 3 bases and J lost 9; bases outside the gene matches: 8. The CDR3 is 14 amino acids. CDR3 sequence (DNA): TGTGCCAGCAGTTTGAACAGGGGCCTCGCGCCCCAGCATTTT. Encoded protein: CASSLNRGLAPQHF.

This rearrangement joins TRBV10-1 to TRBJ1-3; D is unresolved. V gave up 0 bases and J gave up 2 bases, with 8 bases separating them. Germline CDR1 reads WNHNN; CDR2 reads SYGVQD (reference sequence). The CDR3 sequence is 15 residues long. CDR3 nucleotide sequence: TGCGCCAGCAGTGAGTCAAAAACAGCTGGAAACACCATATATTTT. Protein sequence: CASSESKTAGNTIYF.

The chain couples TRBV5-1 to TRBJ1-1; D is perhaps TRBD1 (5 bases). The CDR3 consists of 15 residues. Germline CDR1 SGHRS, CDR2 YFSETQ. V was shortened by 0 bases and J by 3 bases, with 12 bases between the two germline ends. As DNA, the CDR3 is TGCGCCAGCAGCTTGGAATCAGGGTGGGACACTGAAGCTTTCTTT. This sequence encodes CASSLESGWDTEAFF.

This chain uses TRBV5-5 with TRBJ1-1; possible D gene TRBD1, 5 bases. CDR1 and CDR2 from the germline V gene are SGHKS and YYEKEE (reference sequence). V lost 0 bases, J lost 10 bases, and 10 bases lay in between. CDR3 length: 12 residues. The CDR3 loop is CASSLAGEIAFF. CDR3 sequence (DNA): TGTGCCAGCAGCTTGGCGGGGGAGATAGCTTTCTTT. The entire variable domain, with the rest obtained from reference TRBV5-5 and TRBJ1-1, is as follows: DAGVTQSPTHLIKTRGQQVTLRCSPISGHKSVSWYQQVLGQGPQFIFQYYEKEERGRGNFPDRFSARQFPNYSSELNVNALLLGDSALYLCASSLAGEIAFFGQGTRLTVV.

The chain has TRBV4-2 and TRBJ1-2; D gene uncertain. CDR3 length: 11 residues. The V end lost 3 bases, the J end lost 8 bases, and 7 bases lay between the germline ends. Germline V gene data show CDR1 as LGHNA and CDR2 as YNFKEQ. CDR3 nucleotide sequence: TGTGCCAGCAGCCATTCACGAGGCTACACCTTC. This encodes CASSHSRGYTF.